The source of this TCR beta chain is a study of cytomegalovirus exposure and HLA in healthy donors. General study points: Per published reports, the classifier diagnosed cytomegalovirus status with high specificity and sensitivity. Sequencing artifact likely explains a cluster of highly shared sequence variants. A later analysis linked a missense DCLRE1C variant to TCR beta V- and J-gene trimming. In terms of immune exposure information, only CMV serostatus was available.

This PCR relied on a set of 60 Vbeta primers and 13 Jbeta primers. Produced via immunoSEQ multiplex PCR; TCRdb's table is partial and in-frame only. The data hold approximately 260,000 clones, with roughly 81% observed a single time. A word on this clone: Its antigen is not known.

The source of this sequence is a woman between 40 and 50 years old in good health and CMV-seropositive. The sequenced material came from PBMCs.

This chain's CDR3 is CASSSRQINQPQHF. The DNA for the CDR3 is TGTGCCAGCAGTTCCAGACAGATCAATCAGCCCCAGCATTTT. The rearrangement links TRBV28 to TRBJ1-5; the D gene is possibly TRBD1 (5 bases). Trimming removed 4 bases at V and 3 bases at J, with 10 bases between. This CDR3 has 14 residues. Germline loops: CDR1 MDHEN, CDR2 SYDVKM.